These 20 T cell receptor beta chains were sequenced from one sample in a study of cytomegalovirus exposure and HLA in healthy donors. The PCR was carried out with 60 Vbeta primers and 13 Jbeta primers. Assay: immunoSEQ multiplex PCR; the TCRdb copy retains only in-frame clones and omits some. Seen here are about 160,000 clones, around 80% observed once, and the top ten hold about 1.3%. Sequenced: PBMCs. The receptors were sampled from a male donor in good health and CMV-seronegative.

The table lists this clone with a few counts. The genes are TRBV6-1 and TRBJ1-2; 7 nucleotides agree with TRBD1. After removal of 1 base from V and 4 bases from J, the junction contained 3 bases not matched to a gene. Looked up from germline, CDR1 is MNHNS and CDR2 is SASEGT. The CDR3 is made up of 14 amino acids. In DNA, the CDR3 is TGTGCCAGCAGTGAAGGTGCAGGGGGCTATGGCTACACCTTC. Translating gives CASSEGAGGYGYTF.

The rearrangement uses TRBV29-1 and TRBJ2-3, with no clear D. Germline loops: CDR1 SQVTM, CDR2 ANQGSEA. V shed 3 bases and J shed 2 bases, with 9 bases lying between them. The CDR3 spans 13 residues. This chain's CDR3 is CSVEQDTTDTQYF. In DNA, the CDR3 is TGCAGCGTTGAGCAGGATACCACAGATACGCAGTATTTT.

The count of this clone is one. The chain recombines TRBV27 with TRBJ1-3, with unresolved D. CDR1 is MNHEY, CDR2 SMNVEV, per germline (reference sequence). The CDR3 covers 15 residues. V was shortened by 4 bases and J by 2 bases, with 12 bases between the two germline ends. The CDR3 region is CASSSAGGPGNTIYF. CDR3 bases: TGTGCCAGCAGTTCCGCCGGAGGGCCTGGAAACACCATATATTTT.

The chain couples TRBV7-2 to TRBJ1-1; 10 bases align to TRBD1. Germline CDR1 SGHTA, CDR2 FQGNSA. The CDR3 consists of 15 residues. V shed 3 bases and J 7 bases; nucleotides not matched to a gene: 8. The CDR3 reads CASSFTGTGAYEAFF. The CDR3 DNA reads TGTGCCAGCAGCTTCACCGGGACAGGGGCCTATGAAGCTTTCTTT. The full variable domain, rest sourced from reference TRBV7-2 and TRBJ1-1, is GAGVSQSPSNKVTEKGKDVELRCDPISGHTALYWYRQSLGQGLEFLIYFQGNSAPDKSGLPSDRFSAERTGGSVSTLTIQRTQQEDSAVYLCASSFTGTGAYEAFFGQGTRLTVV.

The chain uses TRBV6-5 and TRBJ2-3; D possibly corresponds to TRBD1 (5 bases). Looked up from germline, CDR1 is MNHEY and CDR2 is SVGAGI. The CDR3 consists of 12 residues. The ends were cut back, 7 bases at V and 11 bases at J, with 16 bases in the middle. CDR3 DNA: TGTGCCAGCACCGACCAGGGTGAGGTGCAGTATTTT. Translated, it gives CASTDQGEVQYF.

The chain employs TRBV28 and TRBJ1-2; no reliable D call. CDR1 and CDR2 (germline): MDHEN, SYDVKM. Trimming took off 7 bases at V and 5 bases at J, with 8 bases between the two ends. The CDR3 length is 11 residues. Written as DNA, the CDR3 is TGTGCCAGCAAGAGGACTTATGGCTACACCTTC. Its protein product is CASKRTYGYTF.

This clone was detected once. This rearrangement joins TRBV10-3 to TRBJ2-5; 8 positions match TRBD1. This CDR3 is 14 amino acids long. Germline CDR1 and CDR2: ENHRY and SYGVKD. The V and J ends lost 6 bases and 5 bases, in that order; junction bases with no gene match: 8. CDR3 in DNA: TGTGCCATCAGGGAGGACAGGGCAGGGGAGACCCAGTACTTC. It specifies CAIREDRAGETQYF.

This clone was seen a few times. The chain has TRBV5-1 and TRBJ1-2, with 12 bases fitting TRBD1. Germline V gene sequence: CDR1 SGHRS, CDR2 YFSETQ. This CDR3 has 14 residues. The V gene end was trimmed by 7 bases and the J gene end by 6 bases; junction bases not matched to a gene: 7. The CDR3 spells CASAGGTGGNGYTF. CDR3 sequence (DNA): TGCGCCAGCGCAGGCGGGACAGGGGGCAATGGCTACACCTTC.

The CDR3 nucleotides read TGTGCCAGTAGTATAGGACCAGGTGCCTACGAGCAGTACTTC. Its translation is CASSIGPGAYEQYF. The chain has TRBV19 and TRBJ2-7; no firm D call. Germline CDR1 is LNHDA and CDR2 is SQIVND (reference sequence). Between the trimmed V and J ends, which lost 1 base and 2 bases, there was a span of 9 bases. The CDR3 has 14 amino acids.

This clone has a handful of counts. V gene TRBV5-1 combines with J gene TRBJ2-7, with D possibly TRBD1 on 6 matching bases. Trimming left V 3 bases short and J 2 bases short, with 12 bases between. The germline V gene has CDR1 SGHRS and CDR2 YFSETQ. The length of the CDR3 is 14 residues. CDR3 sequence: CASSSLDRPYEQYF. Written as DNA, the CDR3 is TGCGCCAGCAGCTCCTTGGACAGACCCTACGAGCAGTACTTC.

The V and J genes are TRBV5-8 and TRBJ1-1, with D unresolved. The CDR3 runs to 13 residues. V shed 0 bases and J shed 2 bases, with 5 bases lying between them. Germline V lookup: CDR1 SGHTS, CDR2 YDEGEE. CDR3 protein: CASSLDSNTEAFF. The CDR3 DNA is TGTGCCAGCAGCTTGGACAGTAACACTGAAGCTTTCTTT.

This chain links TRBV5-6 with TRBJ2-7; a possible D gene is TRBD1 (6 bases). CDR3 length equals 15 residues. Trimming pared 4 bases from V and 3 bases from J, leaving 17 bases between. CDR1 SGHDT and CDR2 YYEEEE come from the germline V gene. The CDR3 region has the DNA TGTGCCAGCAGCCTACGGGCAGGGGCCTTCTACGAGCAGTACTTC. Protein: CASSLRAGAFYEQYF.

The V and J genes are TRBV7-2 and TRBJ2-7; perhaps TRBD1 as D (5 bases). Trimming cost V 4 bases and J 7 bases, with 11 bases left between them. This CDR3 comprises 12 residues. Germline-derived CDR1 and CDR2 are SGHTA and FQGNSA. CDR3 region: CASSSTVEEQYF. The DNA of the CDR3 is TGTGCCAGCAGCTCGACAGTGGAAGAGCAGTACTTC.

The J gene is TRBJ1-5, the V gene TRBV4-3; D not resolved. The CDR3 loop spans 19 amino acids. Germline assignment: CDR1 LGHNA and CDR2 YSLEER. V was trimmed by 0 bases and J by 0 bases, leaving 18 bases between them. CDR3 sequence (DNA): TGCGCCAGCAGCCAAGATCGAGGGAGCTCTAGATCTAGCAATCAGCCCCAGCATTTT. It translates to CASSQDRGSSRSSNQPQHF.

The chain joins TRBV5-4 to TRBJ2-3; maybe TRBD2 (6 bases). From germline, CDR1 is SGHNT and CDR2 YYREEE (reference sequence). The CDR3 has 16 amino acids. Trimming took 0 bases from V and 1 from J, leaving 12 bases between them. CDR3 nucleotides: TGTGCCAGCAGCTTGGCCGGGGGATATCGCACAGATACGCAGTATTTT. Amino acids: CASSLAGGYRTDTQYF.

V is TRBV7-2 and J is TRBJ2-7; D gene ambiguous. The germline CDR1 and CDR2 sequences are SGHTA and FQGNSA. Trimming cost V 5 bases and J 2 bases, with 7 bases left between them. The CDR3 is 12 amino acids. In DNA form, the CDR3 reads TGTGCCAGCAGCCGGAGTACCTACGAGCAGTACTTC. Encoded protein: CASSRSTYEQYF.

The gene calls are TRBV11-2 and TRBJ2-7; 7 bases line up with TRBD1. The CDR3 runs 15 residues. V was clipped by 5 bases and J by 6 bases; unmatched bases: 13. The germline V gene encodes CDR1 SGHAT and CDR2 FQNNGV. The CDR3 is CASSRRRQGWGEQYF. CDR3 coding DNA: TGTGCCAGCAGCCGGAGACGACAGGGCTGGGGCGAGCAGTACTTC. The variable domain in full, completed from reference TRBV11-2 and TRBJ2-7, reads EAGVAQSPRYKIIEKRQSVAFWCNPISGHATLYWYQQILGQGPKLLIQFQNNGVVDDSQLPKDRFSAERLKGVDSTLKIQPAKLEDSAVYLCASSRRRQGWGEQYFGPGTRLTVT.

The chain recombines TRBV6-6 with TRBJ2-7, with 7 positions matching TRBD1. Per the germline V gene, CDR1 is MNHNY and CDR2 is SVGAGI (reference sequence). CDR3 size: 12 residues. The CDR3 sequence: CAGGGSSYEQYF. The CDR3, as DNA: TGTGCAGGGGGCGGTAGCTCCTACGAGCAGTACTTC.

This clone is a singleton in its sample. This same CDR3 is encoded by further DNA sequences in the sample. The J gene is TRBJ2-3, the V gene TRBV6-1; no clear D. The CDR3 totals 14 residues. CDR1 is MNHNS, CDR2 SASEGT, per germline. The V and J ends lost 2 bases and 2 bases respectively, with 8 bases between them. The CDR3 loop reads CASSEKQSTDTQYF. CDR3 coding DNA: TGTGCCAGCAGTGAAAAACAGTCCACAGATACGCAGTATTTT.

The chain employs TRBV25-1 and TRBJ1-1; maybe TRBD1 (5 bases). The CDR3 is made up of 12 amino acids. The V gene's germline CDR1 is MGHDK and CDR2 SYGVNS. V was trimmed by 7 bases and J by 5 bases, leaving 11 bases between them. The CDR3 here is CASTPGGTEAFF. The CDR3 DNA reads TGTGCCAGCACTCCCGGGGGGACTGAAGCTTTCTTT.